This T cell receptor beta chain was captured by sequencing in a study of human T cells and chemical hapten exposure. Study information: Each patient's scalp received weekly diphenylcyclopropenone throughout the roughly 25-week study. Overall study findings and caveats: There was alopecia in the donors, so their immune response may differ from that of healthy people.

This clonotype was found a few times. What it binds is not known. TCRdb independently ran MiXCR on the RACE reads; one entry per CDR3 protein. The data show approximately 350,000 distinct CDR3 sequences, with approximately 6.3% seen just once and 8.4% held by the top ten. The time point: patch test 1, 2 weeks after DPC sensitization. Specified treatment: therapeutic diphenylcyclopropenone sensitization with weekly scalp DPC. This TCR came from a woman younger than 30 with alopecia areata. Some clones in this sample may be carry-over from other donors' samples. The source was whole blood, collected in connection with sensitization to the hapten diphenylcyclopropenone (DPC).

CDR3 sequence reads: CATSKGQVKETQYF. The CDR3 DNA sequence: TGTGCCACCAGTAAGGGACAGGTTAAGGAGACCCAGTACTTC. The V and J genes are TRBV24-1 and TRBJ2-5, with 8 bases matching TRBD1. V lost 6 bases to trimming and J lost 5 bases; unmatched junction nucleotides: 7. Germline CDR1 is KGHDR and CDR2 is SFDVKD. The CDR3 spans 14 residues.